The 21 T cell receptor beta chains given below trace back to one sample, sequenced in a study of regulatory T cells in long-lasting Graves disease. Specified time point: newly diagnosed GD, antithyroid drugs for less than 3 months. The authors made the TCR library using RNA they extracted from PBMCs. Building the TCR beta libraries relied on iRepertoire HTBI primers, and CDR3 regions underwent Arm-PCR. TCRdb independently ran MiXCR on the multiplex PCR reads; one entry per CDR3 protein. The table includes hundreds of thousands of distinct CDR3 sequences, 16% detected once. The data also belong to a second study, concerning T cells in Graves' hyperthyroidism and ophthalmopathy.

This specimen was peripheral blood mononuclear cells (PBMCs), taken at new diagnosis, from a patient treated with antithyroid drugs. Receptor source: a man aged 40-49 years with Graves disease.

Points on this clonotype: This could be a read error, since a much larger clone is one nucleotide away. J is TRBJ2-5 and V is TRBV12-3 or TRBV12-4, with D possibly being TRBD2 (5 bases). Deletions cut 3 bases from V and 9 bases from J, with 14 bases between. The CDR3 spans 13 residues. The CDR3 protein is CASSFMGRAAQYF. DNA of the CDR3: TGTGCCAGCAGTTTCATGGGTCGAGCGGCCCAGTACTTC.

This clonotype was observed at least ten times. The CDR3 sequence is CATSRGQKNTGELFF. The CDR3 coding sequence is TGTGCCACCAGCAGAGGACAGAAGAACACCGGGGAGCTGTTTTTT. The V call is TRBV15, the J call TRBJ2-2; a possible D gene is TRBD1 (5 bases). Germline V gene data show CDR1 as LNHNV and CDR2 as YYDKDF (reference sequence). The CDR3 is made up of 15 amino acids. Trimming stripped 1 base from V and 1 base from J, with 7 bases between.

This clonotype was observed many times. The chain couples TRBV13 to TRBJ2-5; D perhaps matches TRBD2 (7 bases). V was pared by 4 bases and J by 2 bases, with 14 bases between. CDR3 length: 15 residues. CDR1 is PRHDT and CDR2 is FYEKMQ in the germline V gene (reference sequence). CDR3 residues: CASSSGLGGQETQYF. The CDR3 DNA reads as TGTGCCAGCAGCTCTGGACTAGGGGGACAAGAGACCCAGTACTTC.

Many counts were recorded for this clonotype. The chain couples TRBV12-5 to TRBJ2-1; 8 bases map to TRBD1. Looked up from germline, CDR1 is LGHNT and CDR2 is FRNRAP. With 3 bases clipped from V and 11 bases from J, the junction kept 6 bases outside the gene matches. The CDR3 spans 13 residues. The CDR3 sequence: CASGFLAGGKQFF. CDR3 bases: TGTGCTAGTGGTTTCTTGGCAGGGGGCAAGCAGTTCTTC.

Many counts were recorded for this clonotype. DNA for the CDR3: TGTGCCAGCAGCTGGGGACAGTCCTTCTCCGGCTACACCTTC. Amino acid sequence: CASSWGQSFSGYTF. The V gene is TRBV7-8, the J gene TRBJ1-2, with 7 nucleotides matching TRBD1. CDR3 size: 14 residues. The V gene's germline CDR1 is SGHVS and CDR2 FQNEAQ. V shed 4 bases, J shed 8 bases, and the junction held 10 bases outside the gene matches.

The genes are TRBV14 and TRBJ2-2, with D unclear. Germline CDR1 SGHDN, CDR2 FVKESK. Trimming removed 1 base from V and 1 base from J, with 4 bases in between. CDR3 length: 14 amino acids. The CDR3 DNA reads TGTGCCAGCAGCCAAGGCAAGAACACCGGGGAGCTGTTTTTT. This translates into CASSQGKNTGELFF.

The chain employs TRBV7-8 and TRBJ2-2; no definite D call. The CDR3 has 15 residues. Germline lookup yields CDR1 SGHVS and CDR2 FQNEAQ. V was pared by 0 bases and J by 1 base, with 6 bases between. CDR3 nucleotide sequence: TGTGCCAGCAGCTTAGCTTACAGGAACACCGGGGAGCTGTTTTTT. It encodes CASSLAYRNTGELFF. Full variable domain (outside the CDR3, taken from reference TRBV7-8 and TRBJ2-2): GAGVSQSPRYKVAKRGQDVALRCDPISGHVSLFWYQQALGQGPEFLTYFQNEAQLDKSGLPSDRFFAERPEGSVSTLKIQRTQQEDSAVYLCASSLAYRNTGELFFGEGSRLTVL.

This chain joins TRBV20-1 and TRBJ2-5; 8 bases line up with TRBD2. J gave up 4 bases and V 5 bases, and 15 bases lay outside the gene matches. This CDR3 has 16 residues. Germline CDR1 reads DFQATT; CDR2 reads SNEGSKA (reference sequence). This CDR3 is CSAGAGVAGSRETQYF. DNA of the CDR3: TGCAGTGCTGGGGCTGGAGTAGCGGGGTCTCGAGAGACCCAGTACTTC.

Points on this clonotype: This may come from a read error, since a much larger clone is one base off. This chain links TRBV15 with TRBJ2-5; 7 bases agree with TRBD1. V lost 0 bases to trimming and J lost 1 base; unmatched junction nucleotides: 11. CDR1 LNHNV and CDR2 YYDKDF come from the germline V gene (reference sequence). The CDR3 has 18 amino acids. The CDR3 nucleotides are TGTGCCACCAGCAGAGAGAAGGGGGCGGTCGGCCTCCAAGAGACCCAGTACTTC. The encoded protein is CATSREKGAVGLQETQYF. Drawing the rest from reference TRBV15 and TRBJ2-5, the complete variable domain is DAMVIQNPRYQVTQFGKPVTLSCSQTLNHNVMYWYQQKSSQAPKLLFHYYDKDFNNEADTPDNFQSRRPNTSFCFLDIRSPGLGDTAMYLCATSREKGAVGLQETQYFGPGTRLLVL.

The chain carries TRBV28 and TRBJ2-5; TRBD2 agrees at 8 bases. This CDR3 is built from 14 residues. Germline V gives CDR1 MDHEN, CDR2 SYDVKM. J was trimmed by 5 bases and V by 3 bases; bases with no gene match: 5. Here the CDR3 DNA reads TGTGCCAGCAGTTTCGGGGGGGCGCTTGAGACCCAGTACTTC. It specifies CASSFGGALETQYF.

V is TRBV9 and J is TRBJ2-3; tentative D call: TRBD2 (5 bases). The CDR3 is 15 amino acids. The ends were cut back, 0 bases at V and 5 bases at J, with 13 bases in the middle. Germline-derived CDR1 and CDR2 are SGDLS and YYNGEE. The CDR3 here is CASSVAPSPRDTQYF. The CDR3 DNA sequence: TGTGCCAGCAGCGTAGCACCTAGCCCCCGAGATACGCAGTATTTT.

This clonotype was detected many times. This sequence joins TRBV18 and TRBJ2-6; a possible D gene is TRBD2 (6 bases). This CDR3 has 16 residues. The V end was cut by 2 bases, the J end by 1 base, with 9 bases between. The germline gives CDR1 KGHSH, CDR2 LQKENI. Here the CDR3 DNA reads TGTGCCAGCTCACCAGCCGGGAGTTCTGGGGCCAACGTCCTGACTTTC. Encoded protein: CASSPAGSSGANVLTF.

This clonotype was seen repeatedly, ten times or more. The rearrangement joins TRBV2 to TRBJ2-3; 10 bases line up with TRBD1. The germline gives CDR1 SNHLY, CDR2 FYNNEI. The CDR3 consists of 16 residues. V was pared by 5 bases and J by 4 bases, with 9 bases of the junction left unmatched. The CDR3 sequence: CASSPRWTGGADTQYF. CDR3 nucleotides: TGTGCCAGCAGTCCTCGGTGGACAGGGGGAGCAGATACGCAGTATTTT.

This clonotype was counted once. Written as DNA, the CDR3 is TGTGCCAGCAGTTTTTTGTCTAGTCGCTATGGCTACACCTTC. This codes for CASSFLSSRYGYTF. The chain has TRBV28 and TRBJ1-2, with D unresolved. V lost 3 bases and J lost 4, with 12 bases in between. The CDR3 is 14 residues long. Looked up from germline, CDR1 is MDHEN and CDR2 is SYDVKM.

The chain has TRBV19 and TRBJ2-2, with 7 bases aligning to TRBD1. Germline assignment: CDR1 LNHDA and CDR2 SQIVND (reference sequence). The V gene end was trimmed by 5 bases and the J gene end by 1 base; junction bases not matched to a gene: 4. The CDR3 is made up of 15 amino acids. This CDR3 is CASSRQGMNTGELFF. CDR3 DNA: TGTGCCAGTAGTCGACAGGGAATGAACACCGGGGAGCTGTTTTTT.

This clonotype was recorded at least ten times. V is TRBV18 and J is TRBJ1-6, with D maybe TRBD1 (5 bases). CDR1 is KGHSH, CDR2 LQKENI, per germline. The CDR3 sequence is 14 residues long. Between the trimmed V and J ends, which lost 3 bases and 10 bases, there was a span of 13 bases. CDR3: CASSPTDVWSPLHF. Written as DNA, the CDR3 is TGTGCCAGCTCACCGACAGACGTTTGGTCACCCCTCCACTTT.

This rearrangement joins TRBV6-5 to TRBJ1-5, with a tentative D call TRBD1 (5 bases). The CDR3 spans 18 residues. V was pared by 2 bases and J by 1 base, with 18 bases between. Germline CDR1 and CDR2: MNHEY and SVGAGI. Here the CDR3 reads CASSYVNRRGGSNQPQHF. The CDR3 coding sequence is TGTGCCAGCAGTTACGTAAACCGACGGGGGGGAAGCAATCAGCCCCAGCATTTT.

The table lists this clonotype with a few counts. The chain combines TRBV9 with TRBJ2-1; D uncertain. CDR1 and CDR2 from the germline V gene are SGDLS and YYNGEE. V gave up 0 bases and J gave up 10 bases, with 17 bases separating them. This CDR3 is 15 amino acids long. Here the CDR3 reads CASSVARSSLGEQFF. Here the CDR3 DNA reads TGTGCCAGCAGCGTAGCACGATCTAGTTTAGGGGAGCAGTTCTTC.

This clonotype appeared many times. V usage is TRBV18 and J usage is TRBJ1-5, with D unclear. Trimming removed 4 bases at V and 0 bases at J, with 7 bases between. Germline CDR1 is KGHSH and CDR2 is LQKENI. CDR3 length: 14 amino acids. The CDR3 region has the DNA TGTGCCAGCTCACTAAGAGATAGCAATCAGCCCCAGCATTTT. It is translated as CASSLRDSNQPQHF.

This clonotype was observed at least ten times. V gene TRBV5-1 combines with J gene TRBJ2-3; 12 bases are shared with TRBD2. Germline trimming cut 4 bases from V and 4 bases from J; bases unmatched to any gene: 7. The CDR3 runs to 16 residues. CDR1 is SGHRS, CDR2 YFSETQ, per germline. The chain's CDR3 is CASSKGLAGPPDTQYF. CDR3 nucleotide sequence: TGCGCCAGCAGCAAGGGACTAGCGGGCCCCCCAGATACGCAGTATTTT.

CDR3 sequence reads: CASSLVGEGGKLFF. The CDR3, as DNA: TGTGCCAGCAGCTTAGTTGGGGAAGGGGGAAAACTGTTTTTT. V and J are TRBV7-2 and TRBJ1-4, with a tentative D call TRBD1 (6 bases). Per the germline V gene, CDR1 is SGHTA and CDR2 is FQGNSA. V dropped 1 base and J dropped 10 bases, with 13 bases sitting between them. The CDR3 length is 14 residues.